Listed below are T cell receptor beta chains from one sample, sequenced in a study of patients and donors after allogeneic stem cell transplantation. TCRdb itself ran the RT-PCR reads through MiXCR, one entry per CDR3 protein. Of about 40,000 distinct CDR3 sequences listed, 25% to 40% are singletons. Material for sequencing was blood, either unsorted or a sorted T cell fraction (not recorded which). The receptors stem from a human donor who was either an allogeneic HSCT recipient or a stem cell or donor lymphocyte infusion donor (not recorded which). It is not recorded whose cells these are; they may come from a transplant donor. CDR3s include the opening cysteine and the closing phenylalanine or tryptophan. The D gene is left open where the match is weak. Clone size is stated in some rows and not others, as once, few, many or a class when expanded.

NA	TRBJ1-5	NA	TRBV7-9	CASSSLRPINQPQHF	TGTGCCAGCAGTTCGCTTCGACCTATTAATCAGCCCCAGCATTTT
TRBD1	TRBJ1-5	few	TRBV19	CASTDRGYQPQHF	TGTGCCAGTACTGACAGGGGGTACCAGCCCCAGCATTTT
TRBD1	TRBJ1-2	NA	TRBV12-3/TRBV12-4	CASSLMGQNYGYTF	TGTGCCAGCAGTTTGATGGGACAGAATTATGGCTACACCTTC
NA	TRBJ1-2	few	TRBV20-1	CSASTQPRGSGYTF	TGCAGTGCTTCCACCCAACCGAGGGGAAGCGGCTACACCTTC
NA	TRBJ2-2	few	TRBV7-3	CASSLSGQLTGELFF	TGTGCCAGCAGCTTATCCGGACAGCTAACCGGGGAGCTGTTTTTT
NA	TRBJ1-4	NA	TRBV20-1	CSARDIASPNEKLFF	TGCAGTGCTAGAGATATAGCTTCTCCTAATGAAAAACTGTTTTTT
NA	TRBJ1-1	many	TRBV5-1	CASSIQDSGDTEAFF	TGCGCCAGCAGCATCCAGGACAGTGGGGACACTGAAGCTTTCTTT
NA	TRBJ2-5	NA	TRBV4-1	CASSLAWGIVGTQYF	TGCGCCAGCAGCCTAGCATGGGGCATCGTCGGGACCCAGTACTTC
NA	TRBJ2-5	NA	TRBV10-3	CAISERGLRYQETQYF	TGTGCCATCAGTGAAAGGGGATTGCGGTACCAAGAGACCCAGTACTTC
NA	TRBJ2-4	many	TRBV6-5	CASSYSGQGVAKNIQYF	TGTGCCAGCAGTTACTCAGGGCAGGGCGTTGCCAAAAACATTCAGTACTTC
NA	TRBJ1-2	few	TRBV12-3/TRBV12-4	CATSLTGDYGYTF	TGTGCCACTTCATTGACAGGAGACTATGGCTACACCTTC
TRBD1	TRBJ1-1	NA	TRBV4-3	CASSQDRDRNTEAFF	TGCGCCAGCAGCCAAGATCGGGACAGAAACACTGAAGCTTTCTTT
TRBD2	TRBJ2-4	NA	TRBV29-1	CSISSGLAKNIQYF	TGCAGCATTTCTAGCGGTTTAGCCAAAAACATTCAGTACTTC
TRBD1	TRBJ2-4	NA	TRBV20-1	CSARVPDRRTMLGQYF	TGCAGTGCTAGAGTTCCGGACAGGAGGACAATGTTGGGTCAGTACTTC
NA	TRBJ2-6	NA	TRBV28	CASTLRTYKSSGANVLTF	TGTGCCAGCACTTTAAGGACGTACAAGAGCTCTGGGGCCAACGTCCTGACTTTC
TRBD1	TRBJ1-5	NA	TRBV6-2/TRBV6-3	CASSYSPGQGGNQPQHF	TGTGCCAGCAGTTACTCCCCCGGACAGGGAGGAAATCAGCCCCAGCATTTT
NA	TRBJ1-4	NA	TRBV5-6	CASRSVGPNEKLFF	TGTGCCAGCAGGTCCGTGGGGCCTAATGAAAAACTGTTTTTT
NA	TRBJ1-5	NA	TRBV4-2	CASSQERDQPQHF	TGTGCCAGCAGCCAAGAACGAGATCAGCCCCAGCATTTT
NA	TRBJ2-3	NA	TRBV10-1	CASSEPPGSEPDTQYF	TGCGCCAGCAGTGAGCCCCCAGGGAGCGAGCCAGATACGCAGTATTTT
NA	TRBJ1-2	few	TRBV28	CASSPPRAIGGYTF	TGTGCCAGCAGTCCCCCCAGGGCCATAGGTGGCTACACCTTC
NA	TRBJ2-2	NA	TRBV7-9	CASSLDRNTGELFF	TGTGCCAGCAGCTTGGACAGGAACACCGGGGAGCTGTTTTTT
NA	TRBJ1-4	many	TRBV4-1	CASSDNVISSATNEKLFF	TGCGCCAGCAGCGACAATGTTATTTCATCCGCGACTAATGAAAAACTGTTTTTT
NA	TRBJ1-1	few	TRBV5-1	CASSPMGNTEAFF	TGCGCCAGCAGCCCTATGGGGAACACTGAAGCTTTCTTT
NA	TRBJ1-4	many	TRBV20-1	CSASRVEKLFF	TGCAGTGCTAGTAGGGTAGAAAAACTGTTTTTT
NA	TRBJ1-4	few	TRBV12-3/TRBV12-4	CASQKPSLTNEKLFF	TGTGCCAGCCAAAAGCCCAGTTTAACTAATGAAAAACTGTTTTTT
NA	TRBJ2-7	NA	TRBV11-2	CASSLMIALSYEQYF	TGTGCCAGCAGCTTAATGATAGCCCTCTCCTACGAGCAGTACTTC
TRBD2	TRBJ2-7	NA	TRBV9	CASSVAPLAGVGPYEQYF	TGTGCCAGCAGCGTAGCTCCCCTAGCGGGAGTGGGCCCCTACGAGCAGTACTTC
NA	TRBJ1-2	NA	TRBV27	CASSLRLGFYGYTF	TGTGCCAGCAGTTTAAGGTTGGGGTTCTATGGCTACACCTTC